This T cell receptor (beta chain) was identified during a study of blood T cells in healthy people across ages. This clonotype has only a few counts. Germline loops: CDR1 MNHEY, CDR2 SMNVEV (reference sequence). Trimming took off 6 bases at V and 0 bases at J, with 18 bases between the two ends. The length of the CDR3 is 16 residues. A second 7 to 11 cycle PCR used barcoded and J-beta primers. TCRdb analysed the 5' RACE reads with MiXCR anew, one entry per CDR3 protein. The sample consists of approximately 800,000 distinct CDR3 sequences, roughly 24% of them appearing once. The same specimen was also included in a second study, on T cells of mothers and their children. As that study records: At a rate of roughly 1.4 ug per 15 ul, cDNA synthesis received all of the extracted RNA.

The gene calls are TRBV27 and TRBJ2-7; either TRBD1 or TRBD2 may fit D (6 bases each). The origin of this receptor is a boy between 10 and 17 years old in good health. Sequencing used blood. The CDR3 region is CASSLRGPASSYEQYF. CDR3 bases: TGTGCCAGCAGCTTACGGGGGCCAGCAAGCTCCTACGAGCAGTACTTC.